This TCR beta chain is drawn from a study of blood T cell repertoires in COVID-19. About the study: Sources were T cells, B-cell-depleted T cells, or PBMCs; the material itself was cDNA or gDNA.

Repertoires were generated with immunoSEQ multiplex PCR, while TCRdb's copy carries only in-frame clones and drops some. Here the sample spans some 76,000 clones, roughly 80% being singletons. The CDR3 has 16 amino acids. With 0 bases removed from V and 3 bases from J, the gap between germline ends came to 15 bases. Germline CDR1 is SGHNT and CDR2 is YENEEA. Source material: peripheral blood. This sequence originates from a woman in her sixties with acute or convalescent COVID-19. The rearrangement links TRBV11-3 to TRBJ2-7; perhaps TRBD1 as D (6 bases). CDR3 loop: CASSLDLAEGDYEQYV. The CDR3 nucleotides read TGTGCCAGCAGCTTAGATCTGGCTGAGGGGGACTACGAGCAGTACGTC.